This is a list of T cell receptor beta chains from one sample in a study of glioma-infiltrating T cells. In TCRdb, the multiplex PCR reads were re-called with MiXCR into one record per CDR3 protein. The repertoire consists of about 140,000 distinct CDR3 sequences, with about two fifths occurring once and the leading ten covering 15% to 25%. Material: glioma tissue, nonneoplastic brain tissue, or PBMCs (not recorded which). The receptors stem from a human donor with low-grade glioma or glioblastoma, undergoing nonglioma brain surgery, or in good health (not recorded which). CDR3s include the opening cysteine and the closing phenylalanine or tryptophan. A D gene is named only where the DNA matches it firmly. A row's size may be missing; if present it is once, few, many or a size class.

V gene: TRBV6-2/TRBV6-3; D gene: -; J gene: TRBJ1-1; clone size: few; CDR3 DNA: TGTGCCAGCAGGCCCGGGACACCGCGGACTGAAGCTTTCTTT; CDR3 protein: CASRPGTPRTEAFF
V gene: TRBV12-3/TRBV12-4; D gene: -; J gene: TRBJ2-1; clone size: -; CDR3 DNA: TGTGCCAGCAGTCCTCGACAGGGAGGTAACAATGAGCAGTTCTTC; CDR3 protein: CASSPRQGGNNEQFF
V gene: TRBV28; D gene: -; J gene: TRBJ2-3; clone size: few; CDR3 DNA: TGTGCCAGCAGTCAGGGTAGTATCGCAGATACGCAGTATTTT; CDR3 protein: CASSQGSIADTQYF
V gene: TRBV20-1; D gene: TRBD1; J gene: TRBJ1-2; clone size: few; CDR3 DNA: TGCAGTGCTAAGGACAGGGACTATGGCTACACCTTC; CDR3 protein: CSAKDRDYGYTF
V gene: TRBV28; D gene: -; J gene: TRBJ1-6; clone size: -; CDR3 DNA: TGTGCCAGCAGTTTATTCGGGGATTCACCCCTCCACTTT; CDR3 protein: CASSLFGDSPLHF
V gene: TRBV28; D gene: -; J gene: TRBJ1-1; clone size: few; CDR3 DNA: TGTGCCAGCAGCCGCGCAATGAACACTGAAGCTTTCTTT; CDR3 protein: CASSRAMNTEAFF
V gene: TRBV6-2/TRBV6-3; D gene: -; J gene: TRBJ1-5; clone size: -; CDR3 DNA: TGTGCCAGCAGTCAGGGACGAGGGAATAGCAATCAGCCCCAGCATTTT; CDR3 protein: CASSQGRGNSNQPQHF
V gene: TRBV13; D gene: -; J gene: TRBJ2-5; clone size: -; CDR3 DNA: TGTGCCTGCGGAAGGGTATTGGAGACCCAGTACTTC; CDR3 protein: CACGRVLETQYF
V gene: TRBV6-6; D gene: -; J gene: TRBJ1-1; clone size: few; CDR3 DNA: TGTGCCAGCAGTTACCAGGGGTCCGCGATTGGTGCAGCTTTCTTT; CDR3 protein: CASSYQGSAIGAAFF
V gene: TRBV12-3/TRBV12-4; D gene: -; J gene: TRBJ2-1; clone size: -; CDR3 DNA: TGTGCCAGCAGGCTTAGCTCCTACAATGAGCAGTTCTTC; CDR3 protein: CASRLSSYNEQFF
V gene: TRBV6-6; D gene: -; J gene: TRBJ1-5; clone size: -; CDR3 DNA: TGTGCCAGCAGTTACCCCCGACAGGTCAGCAATCAGCCCCAGCATTTT; CDR3 protein: CASSYPRQVSNQPQHF
V gene: TRBV6-1; D gene: -; J gene: TRBJ1-3; clone size: -; CDR3 DNA: TGTGCATCGGCGAGTGGAAACACCATATATTTT; CDR3 protein: CASASGNTIYF
V gene: TRBV28; D gene: -; J gene: TRBJ1-3; clone size: once; CDR3 DNA: TGTGCCAGCATTTTACTCAAAGGAAACACCATATATTTT; CDR3 protein: CASILLKGNTIYF
V gene: TRBV10-3; D gene: -; J gene: TRBJ2-3; clone size: few; CDR3 DNA: TGTGCCATCAGTGATAAGGGGGTGTCCGTCACAGATACGCAGTATTTT; CDR3 protein: CAISDKGVSVTDTQYF
V gene: TRBV6-1; D gene: -; J gene: TRBJ2-7; clone size: few; CDR3 DNA: TGTGCCAGCACCCCTTCCTCCGACAGTTGGGAGCAGTACTTC; CDR3 protein: CASTPSSDSWEQYF
V gene: TRBV7-2; D gene: TRBD1; J gene: TRBJ2-1; clone size: many; CDR3 DNA: TGTGCCAGCAGCTTAGCAGGGACAGCGAAGTACAATGAGCAGTTCTTC; CDR3 protein: CASSLAGTAKYNEQFF
V gene: TRBV20-1; D gene: -; J gene: TRBJ2-5; clone size: -; CDR3 DNA: TGCAGTGCTAGAGAACCCGGAAGAAAAGAGAACCAGTACTTC; CDR3 protein: CSAREPGRKENQYF
V gene: TRBV29-1; D gene: -; J gene: TRBJ1-1; clone size: -; CDR3 DNA: TGCAGCGTTGAAAGGGGGGGCACTGAAGCTTTCTTT; CDR3 protein: CSVERGGTEAFF
V gene: TRBV10-2; D gene: -; J gene: TRBJ1-6; clone size: few; CDR3 DNA: TGCGCCAGCACTCAAACCCGGAAGGGATATAATTCACCCCTCCACTTT; CDR3 protein: CASTQTRKGYNSPLHF
V gene: TRBV15; D gene: -; J gene: TRBJ2-7; clone size: few; CDR3 DNA: TGTGCCACCAGCAGAGATATAGCCTACGAGCAGTACTTC; CDR3 protein: CATSRDIAYEQYF
V gene: TRBV20-1; D gene: TRBD1; J gene: TRBJ1-2; clone size: few; CDR3 DNA: TGCAGTGCTAGAGTCCCGGACAGGGATGATGGCTACACCTTC; CDR3 protein: CSARVPDRDDGYTF
V gene: TRBV6-1; D gene: TRBD1; J gene: TRBJ1-2; clone size: -; CDR3 DNA: TGTGCCAGCAGTGGGGACAGGGGTCGAGGGATTAGCTATGGCTACACCTTC; CDR3 protein: CASSGDRGRGISYGYTF
V gene: TRBV6-1; D gene: TRBD2; J gene: TRBJ2-7; clone size: few; CDR3 DNA: TGTGCCAGCAGTGAAGAGGGAGGGGCCTTCAACGAGCAGTACTTC; CDR3 protein: CASSEEGGAFNEQYF
V gene: TRBV6-1; D gene: TRBD1; J gene: TRBJ2-3; clone size: -; CDR3 DNA: TGTGCCAGTAGACAGGGGGCAGTTGGCACAGATACGCAGTATTTT; CDR3 protein: CASRQGAVGTDTQYF
V gene: TRBV20-1; D gene: TRBD2; J gene: TRBJ2-7; clone size: -; CDR3 DNA: TGCAGTGCTAGGAGGACTAGCGGGAGTGCCTACGAGCAGTACTTC; CDR3 protein: CSARRTSGSAYEQYF
V gene: TRBV4-1; D gene: -; J gene: TRBJ1-3; clone size: few; CDR3 DNA: TGCGCCAGCAGCCAAGTGGTAATTTCTGGAAACACCATATATTTT; CDR3 protein: CASSQVVISGNTIYF
V gene: TRBV7-2; D gene: -; J gene: TRBJ2-5; clone size: -; CDR3 DNA: TGTGCCAGCAGCCGTCCAGGGAGCACACAGACCCAGTACTTC; CDR3 protein: CASSRPGSTQTQYF
V gene: TRBV27; D gene: TRBD1; J gene: TRBJ1-2; clone size: -; CDR3 DNA: TGTGCCAGCAGTTTATACTCAGGGGGGTATGGCTACACCTTC; CDR3 protein: CASSLYSGGYGYTF
V gene: TRBV20-1; D gene: TRBD2; J gene: TRBJ2-7; clone size: -; CDR3 DNA: TGCAGTGCTAGACCTGGGACTAGCGGTACCTACGAGCAGTACTTC; CDR3 protein: CSARPGTSGTYEQYF
V gene: TRBV29-1; D gene: TRBD1; J gene: TRBJ1-1; clone size: -; CDR3 DNA: TGCAGCACTACCGGGACAGGGGTGCGCGAAGCTTTCTTT; CDR3 protein: CSTTGTGVREAFF
V gene: TRBV7-9; D gene: TRBD1; J gene: TRBJ1-5; clone size: -; CDR3 DNA: TGTGCCAGCAGCTTAGAGGGACAGGGCTGGCAGCCCCAGCATTTT; CDR3 protein: CASSLEGQGWQPQHF
V gene: TRBV20-1; D gene: TRBD1; J gene: TRBJ1-2; clone size: -; CDR3 DNA: TGCAGTGCTAGAGGGGACAGGGGCTTTGGGCTTGATGGCTACACCTTC; CDR3 protein: CSARGDRGFGLDGYTF
V gene: TRBV6-1; D gene: -; J gene: TRBJ2-7; clone size: few; CDR3 DNA: TGTGCCAGCAGTGAACAAACTGGGGGTACGGCTAGAAGGTACGAGCAGTACTTC; CDR3 protein: CASSEQTGGTARRYEQYF
V gene: TRBV7-9; D gene: -; J gene: TRBJ2-7; clone size: -; CDR3 DNA: TGTGCCACCGATACGGGGGGCTTTAACGAGCAGCACTTC; CDR3 protein: CATDTGGFNEQHF
V gene: TRBV20-1; D gene: -; J gene: TRBJ1-2; clone size: -; CDR3 DNA: TGCAGTGCTAGAGCTGACCATAGGACTGACTTC; CDR3 protein: CSARADHRTDF
V gene: TRBV6-1; D gene: TRBD1; J gene: TRBJ2-1; clone size: -; CDR3 DNA: TGTGCCAGCAGTTCTTTACAGGGGGCTAACGCCTACAATGAGCAGTTCTTC; CDR3 protein: CASSSLQGANAYNEQFF
V gene: TRBV4-1; D gene: -; J gene: TRBJ1-4; clone size: many; CDR3 DNA: TGCGCCAGCAGCCTCGAGGGTGCAACTAATGAAAAACTGTTTTTT; CDR3 protein: CASSLEGATNEKLFF
V gene: TRBV6-2/TRBV6-3; D gene: -; J gene: TRBJ2-7; clone size: -; CDR3 DNA: TGTGCCAGCAGTTACCTCGGGAGTCGATACGAGCAGTACTTC; CDR3 protein: CASSYLGSRYEQYF
V gene: TRBV6-2/TRBV6-3; D gene: -; J gene: TRBJ2-7; clone size: -; CDR3 DNA: TGTGCCAGCAGTCCGCTAAATTACGAGCAGTACTTC; CDR3 protein: CASSPLNYEQYF
V gene: TRBV27; D gene: TRBD1; J gene: TRBJ2-1; clone size: few; CDR3 DNA: TGTGCCAGCAGTTCACTAGATTCCAGGGGGAATGAGCAGTTCTTC; CDR3 protein: CASSSLDSRGNEQFF
V gene: TRBV2; D gene: -; J gene: TRBJ1-5; clone size: few; CDR3 DNA: TGTGCCAGCAGTTATGGGGTGGGTCAGCCCCAGCATTTT; CDR3 protein: CASSYGVGQPQHF
V gene: TRBV11-2; D gene: -; J gene: TRBJ1-6; clone size: -; CDR3 DNA: TGTGCCAGCAGCTTAGCGGGAAACAATTCACCCCTCCACTTT; CDR3 protein: CASSLAGNNSPLHF
V gene: TRBV7-2; D gene: -; J gene: TRBJ2-3; clone size: -; CDR3 DNA: TGTGCCAGCAGAAGAGCGCGTAGCACAGATACGCAGTATTTT; CDR3 protein: CASRRARSTDTQYF
V gene: TRBV28; D gene: -; J gene: TRBJ1-2; clone size: few; CDR3 DNA: TGTGCCATACAGGCTCTAAACTATGGCTACACCTTC; CDR3 protein: CAIQALNYGYTF
V gene: TRBV28; D gene: TRBD2; J gene: TRBJ2-1; clone size: -; CDR3 DNA: TGTGCCAGCAGTCCCCCCGAGCGGGGCATAAATGAGCAGTTCTTC; CDR3 protein: CASSPPERGINEQFF
V gene: TRBV28; D gene: -; J gene: TRBJ1-1; clone size: few; CDR3 DNA: TGTGCCAGCAGTCAAACCCCCTCCTTTGAAGCTTTCTTT; CDR3 protein: CASSQTPSFEAFF
V gene: TRBV3-1; D gene: -; J gene: TRBJ2-3; clone size: few; CDR3 DNA: TGCGCCAGCAGTGAGTCGGGGCGGACCACAGATACGCAGTATTTT; CDR3 protein: CASSESGRTTDTQYF
V gene: TRBV27; D gene: -; J gene: TRBJ2-3; clone size: many; CDR3 DNA: TGTGCCAGCAGTTCGTATACTAGGACAGATACGCAGTATTTT; CDR3 protein: CASSSYTRTDTQYF
V gene: TRBV6-6; D gene: -; J gene: TRBJ1-6; clone size: -; CDR3 DNA: TGTGGCAGCTCAATACAGGGCAGTTCACCCCTCCACTTT; CDR3 protein: CGSSIQGSSPLHF
V gene: TRBV18; D gene: -; J gene: TRBJ1-4; clone size: -; CDR3 DNA: TGTGCCAGCTCACCCTCTACAACTAATGAAAAACTGTTTTTT; CDR3 protein: CASSPSTTNEKLFF
V gene: TRBV25-1; D gene: -; J gene: TRBJ1-2; clone size: few; CDR3 DNA: TGTGCCACCACAACCGGGGAGACGGCTGGCTACACCTTC; CDR3 protein: CATTTGETAGYTF
V gene: TRBV27; D gene: -; J gene: TRBJ1-2; clone size: few; CDR3 DNA: TGTGCCAGCAGTCCCCGGCCGGACAGCTATGGCTACACCTTC; CDR3 protein: CASSPRPDSYGYTF
V gene: TRBV20-1; D gene: -; J gene: TRBJ1-1; clone size: -; CDR3 DNA: TGCAGTGCTAGATTCGGGGAGGGAGGCACTGAAGCTTTCTTT; CDR3 protein: CSARFGEGGTEAFF
V gene: TRBV6-2/TRBV6-3; D gene: -; J gene: TRBJ2-1; clone size: -; CDR3 DNA: TGTGCCAGCAGTTACGGGGCTTCGGCGGTGAATGAGCAGTTCTTC; CDR3 protein: CASSYGASAVNEQFF